These 17 T cell receptor beta chains were all obtained from the same sample, sequenced in a study of blood T cells in healthy people across ages (dated by TCRdb to the mid-2010s). Library preparation used 5' RACE. The sample was run on an Illumina HiSeq 2500. A second PCR of about 7 to 12 cycles was run with a J-beta primer mix and a sample-barcoded 5' primer. TCRdb ran its own pipeline on the public reads, namely fastp trimming at Q25 and MiXCR clone calling, and kept in-frame beta chains. Each record represents a unique CDR3 protein, reported with the most common genes and DNA among its rows. The sample has about 810,000 distinct CDR3 sequences on record, 35% to 40% of them singletons. The ten largest account for over 10% of the sample. Material for sequencing was blood. The receptors shown here come from a man aged 18 to 30 in good health.

This clonotype has just a few counts. This chain joins TRBV9 and TRBJ2-3; D unclear. V lost 0 bases and J lost 0, with 8 bases in between. Looked up from germline, CDR1 is SGDLS and CDR2 is YYNGEE. This CDR3 spans 15 amino acids. CDR3 residues: CASSVGVRSTDTQYF. DNA of the CDR3: TGTGCCAGCAGCGTAGGGGTCCGTAGCACAGATACGCAGTATTTT.

In this sample, this clonotype turned up many times. The chain couples TRBV12-3 or TRBV12-4 to TRBJ2-1; 9 nucleotides agree with TRBD1. V lost 5 bases to trimming and J lost 6 bases; unmatched junction nucleotides: 8. The CDR3 loop spans 15 amino acids. As DNA, the CDR3 is TGTGCCAGCAGTGCCGGGACAGGGACCTCCAATGAGCAGTTCTTC. Its translation is CASSAGTGTSNEQFF.

This clonotype was seen a few times. The chain has TRBV11-2 and TRBJ2-6; D is unresolved. This CDR3 comprises 14 residues. Germline CDR1 and CDR2: SGHAT and FQNNGV. V dropped 2 bases and J dropped 3 bases, with 5 bases sitting between them. The CDR3 loop is CASSLRVGANVLTF. The CDR3 DNA is TGTGCCAGCAGCTTACGAGTTGGGGCCAACGTCCTGACTTTC.

The gene calls are TRBV4-1 and TRBJ1-5; tentatively, D is TRBD1 (6 bases). The V end lost 0 bases, the J end lost 7 bases, and 16 bases lay between the germline ends. CDR3 length equals 16 residues. Germline values: CDR1 MGHRA, CDR2 YSYEKL. The CDR3 DNA sequence: TGCGCCAGCAGCCAAGATCGGGGGTGGGACATCCAGCCCCAGCATTTT. This sequence encodes CASSQDRGWDIQPQHF.

The chain carries TRBV7-2 and TRBJ1-2; tentatively, D is TRBD1 (6 bases). CDR3 length equals 15 residues. Germline-derived CDR1 and CDR2 are SGHTA and FQGNSA. V was trimmed by 5 bases and J by 6 bases, leaving 19 bases between them. CDR3 sequence reads: CASSRDRTAPDGYTF. CDR3 DNA sequence: TGTGCCAGCAGCCGAGACAGGACGGCCCCTGATGGCTACACCTTC. The full variable domain, completed using reference TRBV7-2 and TRBJ1-2, is GAGVSQSPSNKVTEKGKDVELRCDPISGHTALYWYRQSLGQGLEFLIYFQGNSAPDKSGLPSDRFSAERTGGSVSTLTIQRTQQEDSAVYLCASSRDRTAPDGYTFGSGTRLTVV.

V and J are TRBV9 and TRBJ2-1, with D hard to call. The germline V gene has CDR1 SGDLS and CDR2 YYNGEE. This CDR3 region has 14 residues. V lost 4 bases to trimming and J lost 5 bases, with 13 bases between them. DNA of the CDR3: TGTGCCAGCAGCCCCAATTCAGAGGACAATGAGCAGTTCTTC. Translation: CASSPNSEDNEQFF.

The gene calls are TRBV5-1 and TRBJ2-5, with a weak D call TRBD1 (5 bases). CDR1 and CDR2 (germline): SGHRS, YFSETQ. Trimming stripped 0 bases from V and 6 bases from J, with 12 bases between. This CDR3 contains 14 residues. The CDR3 coding sequence is TGCGCCAGCAGCTTGGATGTGGGGCAGAAGACCCAGTACTTC. Translated, it gives CASSLDVGQKTQYF.

The chain links TRBV3-1 to TRBJ1-2; tentatively, D is TRBD1 (6 bases). Trimming took off 1 base at V and 11 bases at J, with 20 bases between the two ends. The germline V gene encodes CDR1 LGHDT and CDR2 YNNKEL (reference sequence). The CDR3 loop spans 15 amino acids. The CDR3 loop reads CASSQGRQGLGGYTF. The CDR3 DNA reads as TGTGCCAGCAGCCAAGGTCGCCAGGGGCTTGGGGGTTACACCTTC.

In its sample, this clonotype was seen once. The chain couples TRBV20-1 to TRBJ2-7; D gene ambiguous. CDR3 length: 12 amino acids. Germline V lookup: CDR1 DFQATT, CDR2 SNEGSKA (reference sequence). V was shortened by 3 bases and J by 5 bases, with 11 bases between the two germline ends. The CDR3 region has the DNA TGCAGTGCTAGGAGGAGTAGCCACGAGCAGTACTTC. Amino acid sequence: CSARRSSHEQYF.

The chain uses TRBV20-1 and TRBJ1-6, with D tentatively TRBD1 (5 bases). There are 15 residues in the CDR3. Germline CDR1 is DFQATT and CDR2 is SNEGSKA (reference sequence). The V and J ends lost 7 bases and 0 bases respectively, with 13 bases between them. The DNA of the CDR3 is TGCAGTGTCTGGGACGGGAGCTCCTATAATTCACCCCTCCACTTT. This gives the protein CSVWDGSSYNSPLHF.

V usage is TRBV7-2 and J usage is TRBJ2-7; no clear D gene. From germline, CDR1 is SGHTA and CDR2 FQGNSA. The CDR3 spans 16 residues. The V end lost 1 base, the J end lost 3 bases, and 16 bases lay between the germline ends. As DNA, the CDR3 is TGTGCCAGCAGCTTAGTCTCCCTAGGGCAGTACTACGAGCAGTACTTC. It encodes CASSLVSLGQYYEQYF.

This clonotype occurred a few times. This chain uses TRBV10-3 with TRBJ1-3, with no clear D. V lost 3 bases and J 5 bases, leaving 14 bases between the germline ends. The V gene's germline CDR1 is ENHRY and CDR2 SYGVKD. The CDR3 is 15 amino acids. The CDR3 DNA is TGTGCCATCAGTGATTCCGACACATCCCGAAACACCATATATTTT. This sequence encodes CAISDSDTSRNTIYF.

This clonotype was detected ten times or more. The chain couples TRBV12-3 or TRBV12-4 to TRBJ1-2; 8 nucleotides agree with TRBD1. The V segment lost 6 bases and the J segment 4 bases; nucleotides outside the gene matches: 7. This CDR3 comprises 14 residues. CDR3 DNA sequence: TGTGCCAGCAGCCCTGCGGACAGGGCCTATGGCTACACCTTC. Residues: CASSPADRAYGYTF.

In this sample, this clonotype turned up many times. The chain couples TRBV5-6 to TRBJ1-2; D is undetermined. Germline V gives CDR1 SGHDT, CDR2 YYEEEE. Trimming stripped 5 bases from V and 4 bases from J, with 15 bases between. There are 14 residues in the CDR3. The CDR3 bases are TGTGCCAGCAGGCTAAACCTTCCCCCCTATGGCTACACCTTC. This encodes CASRLNLPPYGYTF.

CDR3 amino acids: CASRGTYNEQFF. Here the CDR3 DNA reads TGTGCCAGCCGTGGGACCTACAATGAGCAGTTCTTC. The V call is TRBV6-2 or TRBV6-3, the J call TRBJ2-1; no clear D gene. The CDR3 runs to 12 residues. The V end was cut by 8 bases, the J end by 2 bases, with 7 bases between. Germline CDR1 MNHEY, CDR2 SVGEGT.

Only one count was recorded for this clonotype. A much larger clone differs from this one at a single base, so this may be a read error. The V and J genes are TRBV20-1 and TRBJ2-1; TRBD1 agrees at 7 bases. The length of the CDR3 is 13 residues. Germline loops: CDR1 DFQATT, CDR2 SNEGSKA (reference sequence). Here the CDR3 reads CSAGTETYSEQFF. CDR3 nucleotide sequence: TGCAGTGCAGGGACAGAGACCTACAGTGAGCAGTTCTTC.

The table lists this clonotype with a few counts. This rearrangement joins TRBV4-2 to TRBJ2-7, with 9 bases matching TRBD2. This CDR3 comprises 16 residues. Trimming cost V 0 bases and J 2 bases; bases outside gene matches: 5. The germline V gene encodes CDR1 LGHNA and CDR2 YNFKEQ. Written as DNA, the CDR3 is TGTGCCAGCAGCCAAGATCCGGGACTAGCTCCCTACGAGCAGTACTTC. Translated, it gives CASSQDPGLAPYEQYF.